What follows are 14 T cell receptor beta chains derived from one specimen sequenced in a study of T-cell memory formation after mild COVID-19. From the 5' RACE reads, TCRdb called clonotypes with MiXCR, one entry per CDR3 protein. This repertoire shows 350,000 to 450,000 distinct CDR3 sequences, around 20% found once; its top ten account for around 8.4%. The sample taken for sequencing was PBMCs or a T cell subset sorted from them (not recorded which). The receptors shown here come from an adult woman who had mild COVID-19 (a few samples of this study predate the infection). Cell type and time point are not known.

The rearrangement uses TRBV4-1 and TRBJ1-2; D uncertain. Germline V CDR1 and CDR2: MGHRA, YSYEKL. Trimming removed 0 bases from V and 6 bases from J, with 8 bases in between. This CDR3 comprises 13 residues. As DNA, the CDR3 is TGCGCCAGCAGCCAAGATTCTGGGGATGGCTACACCTTC. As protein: CASSQDSGDGYTF.

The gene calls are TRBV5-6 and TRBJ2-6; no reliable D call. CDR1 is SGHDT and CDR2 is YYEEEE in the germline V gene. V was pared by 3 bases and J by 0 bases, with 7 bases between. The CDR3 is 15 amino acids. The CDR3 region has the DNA TGTGCCAGCAGCTACCCCCCCTCTGGGGCCAACGTCCTGACTTTC. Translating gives CASSYPPSGANVLTF.

The CDR3 DNA follows: TGCGCCAGCAGCTTGGCCGGGGGACTAAGCACAGATACGCAGTATTTT. It is translated as CASSLAGGLSTDTQYF. V usage is TRBV5-1 and J usage is TRBJ2-3, with TRBD2 matching 7 bases. The CDR3 consists of 16 residues. Germline CDR1 and CDR2: SGHRS and YFSETQ. V trimming: 0 bases; J trimming: 0 bases; junction bases outside the gene matches: 4.

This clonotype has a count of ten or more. In DNA, the CDR3 is TGTGCCACCAGTGGGGAAGCAGGAGCCAAAGAATACGAGCAGTACTTC. It specifies CATSGEAGAKEYEQYF. The chain combines TRBV24-1 with TRBJ2-7; the D is unclear. Germline CDR1 KGHDR, CDR2 SFDVKD. Between the trimmed V and J ends, which lost 5 bases and 4 bases, there was a span of 20 bases. The CDR3 runs 16 residues.

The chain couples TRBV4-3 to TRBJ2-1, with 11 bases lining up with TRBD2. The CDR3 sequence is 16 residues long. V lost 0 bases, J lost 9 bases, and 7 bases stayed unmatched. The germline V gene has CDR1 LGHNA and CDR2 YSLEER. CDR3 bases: TGCGCCAGCAGCCAAGATCGACTAGCGGGAAAGCTTGAGCAGTTCTTC. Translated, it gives CASSQDRLAGKLEQFF.

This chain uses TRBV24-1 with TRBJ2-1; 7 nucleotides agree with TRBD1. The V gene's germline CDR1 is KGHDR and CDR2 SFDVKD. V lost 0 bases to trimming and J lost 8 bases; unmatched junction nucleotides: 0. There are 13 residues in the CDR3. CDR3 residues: CATSDLTGDEQFF. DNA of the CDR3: TGTGCCACCAGTGATTTGACAGGGGATGAGCAGTTCTTC.

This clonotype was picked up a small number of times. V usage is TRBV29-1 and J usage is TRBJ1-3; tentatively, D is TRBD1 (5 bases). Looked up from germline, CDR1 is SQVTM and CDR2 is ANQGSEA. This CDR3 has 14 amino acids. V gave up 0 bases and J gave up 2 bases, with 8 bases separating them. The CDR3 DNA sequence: TGCAGCGTTGAAGATAGGGGCCCTGGAAACACCATATATTTT. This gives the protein CSVEDRGPGNTIYF.

The CDR3 region is CASSFRTGGFTDTQYF. The CDR3 DNA reads as TGCGCCAGCAGCTTCCGGACAGGGGGCTTCACAGATACGCAGTATTTT. The chain links TRBV5-1 to TRBJ2-3; 11 bases are shared with TRBD1. After removal of 2 bases from V and 2 bases from J, the junction contained 4 bases not matched to a gene. The V gene's germline CDR1 is SGHRS and CDR2 YFSETQ. The CDR3 is made up of 16 amino acids.

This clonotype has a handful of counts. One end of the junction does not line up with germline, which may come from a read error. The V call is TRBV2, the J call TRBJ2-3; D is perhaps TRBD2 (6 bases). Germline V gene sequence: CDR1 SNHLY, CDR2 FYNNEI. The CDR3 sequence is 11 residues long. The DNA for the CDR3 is TGTGCCAGCAGGGACCCGGGACTGCGGCTTTTT. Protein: CASRDPGLRLF.

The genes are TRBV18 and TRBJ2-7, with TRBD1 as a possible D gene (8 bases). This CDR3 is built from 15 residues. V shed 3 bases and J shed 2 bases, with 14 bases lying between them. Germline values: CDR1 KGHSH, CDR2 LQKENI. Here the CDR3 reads CASSPDRGGTYEQYF. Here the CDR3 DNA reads TGTGCCAGCTCACCTGACAGGGGAGGGACCTACGAGCAGTACTTC. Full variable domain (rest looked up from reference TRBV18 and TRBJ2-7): NAGVMQNPRHLVRRRGQEARLRCSPMKGHSHVYWYRQLPEEGLKFMVYLQKENIIDESGMPKERFSAEFPKEGPSILRIQQVVRGDSAAYFCASSPDRGGTYEQYFGPGTRLTVT.

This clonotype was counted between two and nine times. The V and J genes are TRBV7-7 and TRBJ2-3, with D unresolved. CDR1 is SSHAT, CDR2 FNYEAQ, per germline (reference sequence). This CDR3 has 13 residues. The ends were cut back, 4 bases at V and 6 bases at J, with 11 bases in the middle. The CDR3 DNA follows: TGTGCCAGCAGCTCCTCGCCTGGGGATACGCAGTATTTT. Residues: CASSSSPGDTQYF.

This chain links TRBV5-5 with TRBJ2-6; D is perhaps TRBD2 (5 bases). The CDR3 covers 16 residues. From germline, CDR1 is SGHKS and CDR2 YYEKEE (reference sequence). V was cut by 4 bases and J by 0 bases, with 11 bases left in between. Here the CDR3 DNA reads TGTGCCAGCAGCCTGGACTTATTCTCTGGGGCCAACGTCCTGACTTTC. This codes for CASSLDLFSGANVLTF.

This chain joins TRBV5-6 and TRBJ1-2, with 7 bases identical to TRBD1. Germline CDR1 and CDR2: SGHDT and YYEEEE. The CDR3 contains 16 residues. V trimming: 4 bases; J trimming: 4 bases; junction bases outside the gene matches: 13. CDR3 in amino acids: CASSTGTAQHLYGYTF. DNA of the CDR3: TGTGCCAGCAGCACCGGGACAGCCCAACATCTCTATGGCTACACCTTC.

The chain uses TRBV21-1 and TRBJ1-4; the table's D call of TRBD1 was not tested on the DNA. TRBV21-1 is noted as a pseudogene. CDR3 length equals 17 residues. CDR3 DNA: TGTGCCAGCAGCAAAACCATAATACAGGGGTCTAATGAAAAACTGTTTTTT. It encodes CASSKTIIQGSNEKLFF.